The rows below give T cell receptor beta chains drawn from one sample of a study of blood T cell repertoires in COVID-19. Measured with immunoSEQ multiplex PCR; TCRdb has only the in-frame clones, and not every one. The table has approximately 60,000 clones, roughly 80% seen once. Sample: peripheral blood. These receptors all stem from a man aged 70-80 years with active COVID-19. Both conserved end residues are part of each CDR3. A D gene is named only where the DNA matches it firmly. Only part of the rows carry a size: once, few, many, or a class if the clone is expanded.

V gene: TRBV7-8; clone size: once; D gene: TRBD2; J gene: TRBJ2-2; CDR3 protein: CASSSGTSGTTGELFF; CDR3 DNA: TGTGCCAGCAGCTCCGGGACTAGCGGAACCACCGGGGAGCTGTTTTTT
V gene: TRBV6-4; clone size: .; D gene: TRBD2; J gene: TRBJ2-3; CDR3 protein: CASSEQAGGTDTQYF; CDR3 DNA: TGTGCCAGCAGTGAACAAGCGGGAGGGACAGATACGCAGTATTTT
V gene: TRBV11-3; clone size: .; D gene: TRBD2; J gene: TRBJ2-3; CDR3 protein: CASSVSGRGSDTQYF; CDR3 DNA: TGTGCCAGCAGCGTTAGCGGGAGGGGGTCAGATACGCAGTATTTT
V gene: TRBV11-2; clone size: .; D gene: .; J gene: TRBJ1-3; CDR3 protein: CASSSQPGSSGNTIYF; CDR3 DNA: TGTGCCAGCAGCTCCCAACCGGGGAGCTCTGGAAACACCATATATTTT
V gene: TRBV13; clone size: .; D gene: TRBD1; J gene: TRBJ2-3; CDR3 protein: CASSRDRGYTDTQYF; CDR3 DNA: TGTGCCAGCAGCCGGGACAGAGGATACACAGATACGCAGTATTTT
V gene: TRBV6-5; clone size: .; D gene: .; J gene: TRBJ2-7; CDR3 protein: CASSRRPGEQYEQYF; CDR3 DNA: TGTGCCAGCAGTAGGAGACCGGGGGAGCAGTACGAGCAGTACTTC
V gene: TRBV12-5; clone size: once; D gene: TRBD1; J gene: TRBJ2-5; CDR3 protein: CASGLGDRGQETQYF; CDR3 DNA: TGTGCTAGTGGTTTGGGGGACAGGGGCCAAGAGACCCAGTACTTC
V gene: TRBV24-1; clone size: .; D gene: .; J gene: TRBJ2-2; CDR3 protein: CATSVQLNTGELFF; CDR3 DNA: TGTGCCACCAGTGTCCAATTGAACACCGGGGAGCTGTTTTTT
V gene: TRBV24-1; clone size: .; D gene: .; J gene: TRBJ1-5; CDR3 protein: CATSDVDNYSNQPQHF; CDR3 DNA: TGTGCCACCAGTGATGTCGACAATTATAGCAATCAGCCCCAGCATTTT
V gene: TRBV12-5; clone size: once; D gene: TRBD2; J gene: TRBJ2-7; CDR3 protein: CASGLGSSGDYEQYF; CDR3 DNA: TGTGCTAGTGGTTTGGGTTCTAGCGGGGACTACGAGCAGTACTTC
V gene: TRBV11-2; clone size: .; D gene: TRBD2; J gene: TRBJ2-2; CDR3 protein: CASSFLGTSGRNTGELFF; CDR3 DNA: TGTGCCAGCAGCTTCTTGGGGACTAGCGGGAGGAACACCGGGGAGCTGTTTTTT
V gene: TRBV19; clone size: .; D gene: .; J gene: TRBJ2-1; CDR3 protein: CASSTRGSNEQFF; CDR3 DNA: TGTGCCAGTAGTACCAGGGGTTCCAATGAGCAGTTCTTC
V gene: TRBV5-4; clone size: few; D gene: TRBD1; J gene: TRBJ1-1; CDR3 protein: CASSSTGWTEAFF; CDR3 DNA: TGTGCCAGCAGCTCGACAGGGTGGACTGAAGCTTTCTTT
V gene: TRBV5-8; clone size: .; D gene: .; J gene: TRBJ1-5; CDR3 protein: CASSLEARLYRAGQPQHF; CDR3 DNA: TGTGCCAGCAGCTTGGAGGCTCGGTTATACAGGGCAGGTCAGCCCCAGCATTTT
V gene: TRBV21-1; clone size: .; D gene: .; J gene: TRBJ2-4; CDR3 protein: CASSLYRGGIAKNIQYF; CDR3 DNA: TGTGCCAGCAGCCTGTACAGGGGGGGGATAGCCAAAAACATTCAGTACTTC
V gene: TRBV2; clone size: .; D gene: TRBD1; J gene: TRBJ2-5; CDR3 protein: CASRPTPTGGETQYF; CDR3 DNA: TGTGCCAGCAGGCCAACCCCTACAGGGGGAGAGACCCAGTACTTC
V gene: TRBV9; clone size: .; D gene: TRBD1; J gene: TRBJ2-1; CDR3 protein: CASSVGTGAIEQFF; CDR3 DNA: TGTGCCAGCAGCGTAGGGACAGGGGCAATTGAGCAGTTCTTC
V gene: TRBV7-9; clone size: many; D gene: .; J gene: TRBJ2-5; CDR3 protein: CASSERAGGGGGETQYF; CDR3 DNA: TGTGCCAGCAGCGAACGGGCGGGTGGCGGAGGGGGCGAGACCCAGTACTTC
V gene: TRBV5-5; clone size: .; D gene: TRBD1; J gene: TRBJ2-3; CDR3 protein: CASSNDRGADTQYF; CDR3 DNA: TGTGCCAGCAGCAATGACAGGGGAGCAGATACGCAGTATTTT
V gene: TRBV3-1/TRBV3-2; clone size: .; D gene: .; J gene: TRBJ1-1; CDR3 protein: CASSLQGSTEAFF; CDR3 DNA: TGTGCCAGCAGCCTTCAGGGGAGCACTGAAGCTTTCTTT
V gene: TRBV30; clone size: .; D gene: .; J gene: TRBJ2-7; CDR3 protein: CAWSDPPSDTYEQYF; CDR3 DNA: TGTGCCTGGAGTGACCCTCCCTCAGACACCTACGAGCAGTACTTC
V gene: TRBV5-6; clone size: .; D gene: .; J gene: TRBJ2-7; CDR3 protein: CASSDSSEQYF; CDR3 DNA: TGTGCCAGCAGCGACAGTTCCGAGCAGTACTTC
V gene: TRBV9; clone size: .; D gene: TRBD1; J gene: TRBJ2-3; CDR3 protein: CASSVAGGTTDTQYF; CDR3 DNA: TGTGCCAGCAGCGTAGCAGGGGGCACGACAGATACGCAGTATTTT
V gene: TRBV5-8; clone size: .; D gene: TRBD1; J gene: TRBJ2-7; CDR3 protein: CASSRDRGYRYEQYF; CDR3 DNA: TGTGCCAGCAGCAGGGACAGGGGCTATAGGTACGAGCAGTACTTC
V gene: TRBV5-1; clone size: .; D gene: .; J gene: TRBJ2-3; CDR3 protein: CASSSGSTDTQYF; CDR3 DNA: TGCGCCAGCAGCAGCGGGAGCACAGATACGCAGTATTTT
V gene: TRBV11-2; clone size: .; D gene: TRBD1; J gene: TRBJ1-1; CDR3 protein: CASRRTGGYTEAFF; CDR3 DNA: TGTGCCAGCAGGCGGACAGGAGGGTACACTGAAGCTTTCTTT
V gene: TRBV9; clone size: once; D gene: TRBD2; J gene: TRBJ2-7; CDR3 protein: CASSVAGSGLYEQYF; CDR3 DNA: TGTGCCAGCAGCGTAGCAGGTAGCGGGTTATACGAGCAGTACTTC
V gene: TRBV19; clone size: .; D gene: TRBD1; J gene: TRBJ2-3; CDR3 protein: CASSIRQGIDTQYF; CDR3 DNA: TGTGCCAGTAGTATCCGACAGGGTATTGATACGCAGTATTTT
V gene: TRBV2; clone size: once; D gene: .; J gene: TRBJ2-3; CDR3 protein: CASSEGGAKDTQYF; CDR3 DNA: TGTGCCAGCAGTGAAGGTGGGGCGAAAGATACGCAGTATTTT
V gene: TRBV28; clone size: .; D gene: TRBD1; J gene: TRBJ1-2; CDR3 protein: CASSGGQGNYGYTF; CDR3 DNA: TGTGCCAGCAGCGGGGGACAGGGAAACTATGGCTACACCTTC
V gene: TRBV6-6; clone size: .; D gene: TRBD2; J gene: TRBJ2-1; CDR3 protein: CASRPAGNEQFF; CDR3 DNA: TGTGCCAGCAGACCAGCGGGGAATGAGCAGTTCTTC
V gene: TRBV3-1/TRBV3-2; clone size: .; D gene: .; J gene: TRBJ2-3; CDR3 protein: CASSQDPSGTDTQYF; CDR3 DNA: TGTGCCAGCAGCCAAGATCCCTCAGGCACAGATACGCAGTATTTT
V gene: TRBV6-5; clone size: .; D gene: .; J gene: TRBJ2-1; CDR3 protein: CASSSPGLPSEQFF; CDR3 DNA: TGTGCCAGCAGTTCCCCGGGACTCCCAAGTGAGCAGTTCTTC
V gene: TRBV11-3; clone size: .; D gene: .; J gene: TRBJ2-6; CDR3 protein: CASSLQGPSGANVLTF; CDR3 DNA: TGTGCCAGCAGCTTACAGGGCCCCTCTGGGGCCAACGTCCTGACTTTC
V gene: TRBV4-3; clone size: .; D gene: TRBD1; J gene: TRBJ1-2; CDR3 protein: CASSQDSGTGTDYGYTF; CDR3 DNA: TGCGCCAGCAGCCAAGATAGTGGGACAGGGACTGACTATGGCTACACCTTC
V gene: TRBV7-9; clone size: .; D gene: .; J gene: TRBJ2-5; CDR3 protein: CASTPLGGRETQYF; CDR3 DNA: TGTGCCAGCACCCCGTTGGGGGGTAGGGAGACCCAGTACTTC
V gene: TRBV7-2; clone size: .; D gene: TRBD2; J gene: TRBJ2-3; CDR3 protein: CASSKTSGFTDTQYF; CDR3 DNA: TGTGCCAGCAGCAAGACTAGCGGCTTCACAGATACGCAGTATTTT
V gene: TRBV5-5; clone size: few; D gene: .; J gene: TRBJ1-5; CDR3 protein: CASSLAAGLNQPQHF; CDR3 DNA: TGTGCCAGCAGCTTGGCGGCAGGGCTAAATCAGCCCCAGCATTTT